Following are 14 T cell receptor beta chains from one sample sequenced in a study of blood T cells in healthy people across ages. Using a J-beta primer mix together with a sample-barcoded 5' primer, a second PCR was run for roughly 7 to 11 cycles. MiXCR, applied by TCRdb to the 5' RACE reads, yields one record per CDR3 protein. In the table there are approximately 600,000 distinct CDR3 sequences, 45% to 65% of which are singletons. Sample: blood. The receptor set was obtained from a man aged 60 to 69 in good health.

This chain uses TRBV6-1 with TRBJ1-1, with D perhaps TRBD1 (5 bases). Per the germline V gene, CDR1 is MNHNS and CDR2 is SASEGT. V was clipped by 4 bases and J by 1 base, with 16 bases between them. The CDR3 extends over 16 amino acids. The CDR3 coding sequence is TGTGCCAGCAGTGGGACATTCGGAAGGGGGAACACTGAAGCTTTCTTT. This codes for CASSGTFGRGNTEAFF.

V and J are TRBV15 and TRBJ2-6; D not resolved. CDR1 and CDR2 (germline): LNHNV, YYDKDF (reference sequence). Trimming took 3 bases from V and 1 from J, leaving 7 bases between them. CDR3 length: 15 residues. The chain's CDR3 is CATSSGFSGANVLTF. CDR3 nucleotides: TGTGCCACCAGCAGCGGGTTTTCTGGGGCCAACGTCCTGACTTTC.

This chain links TRBV6-2 or TRBV6-3 with TRBJ2-7; D not certain. CDR1 and CDR2 (germline): MNHEY, SVGEGT. CDR3 length: 12 residues. Trimming left V 0 bases short and J 6 bases short, with 6 bases between. CDR3 bases: TGTGCCAGCAGTTACTCAGGGCGCGAGCAGTACTTC. This sequence encodes CASSYSGREQYF.

Ten or more counts support this clonotype. The J gene is TRBJ2-3, the V gene TRBV2; 7 nucleotides match TRBD2. The CDR3 is 17 amino acids. Germline lookup yields CDR1 SNHLY and CDR2 FYNNEI. The J segment lost 0 bases and the V segment lost 5 bases, leaving 11 bases of the junction unmatched. This CDR3 reads CASSFEPGGTSTDTQYF. CDR3 DNA: TGTGCCAGCAGTTTCGAACCCGGGGGGACTAGCACAGATACGCAGTATTTT.

J is TRBJ1-2 and V is TRBV7-2; no firm D call. Between the trimmed V and J ends, which lost 1 base and 1 base, there was a span of 10 bases. The germline CDR1 and CDR2 sequences are SGHTA and FQGNSA. The CDR3 covers 15 residues. The CDR3 here is CASSLVATDNYGYTF. CDR3 in DNA: TGTGCCAGCAGCTTAGTCGCGACGGATAACTATGGCTACACCTTC.

This chain joins TRBV25-1 and TRBJ2-7; 11 nucleotides agree with TRBD2. The CDR3 is 15 amino acids. Losses at the gene ends were 6 bases for V and 0 bases for J; bases not matched to a gene: 4. Germline values: CDR1 MGHDK, CDR2 SYGVNS. The CDR3 DNA reads as TGTGCCAGCAGGGTTGGGACTAGCGGCTCCTACGAGCAGTACTTC. Its translation is CASRVGTSGSYEQYF.

V gene TRBV15 combines with J gene TRBJ2-5; 8 bases map to TRBD1. Unmatched junction bases numbered 5, after V lost 0 bases and J lost 5 bases. CDR1 is LNHNV, CDR2 YYDKDF, per germline (reference sequence). This CDR3 has 15 amino acids. In nucleotides, the CDR3 is TGTGCCACCAGCAGAGAGAGACAGGGGTTTGAGACCCAGTACTTC. This encodes CATSRERQGFETQYF.

Comments on this clonotype: At one of its ends the junction is not consistent with the germline gene, which may arise from a read error. The chain recombines TRBV2 with TRBJ1-5; D gene unclear. The CDR3 contains 14 residues. The germline V gene encodes CDR1 SNHLY and CDR2 FYNNEI. This chain's CDR3 is CAGSENGVNQPQHF. The DNA of the CDR3 is TGTGCCGGCAGTGAAAACGGGGTAAACCAGCCCCAGCATTTT.

This clonotype was seen a few times. The J gene is TRBJ1-2, the V gene TRBV7-2; maybe TRBD1 (5 bases). The CDR3 covers 15 residues. Trimming shortened V by 5 bases and J by 1 base, and 14 bases separated the two germline ends. Germline V gene sequence: CDR1 SGHTA, CDR2 FQGNSA. The CDR3: CASSPQGTINYGYTF. CDR3 DNA: TGTGCCAGCAGCCCCCAGGGTACCATTAACTATGGCTACACCTTC.

This clonotype has a handful of counts. The CDR3 protein is CASRRLAAKNIQYF. The CDR3 DNA sequence: TGTGCCAGCAGAAGACTAGCGGCAAAAAACATTCAGTACTTC. This chain uses TRBV6-2 or TRBV6-3 with TRBJ2-4, with 9 nucleotides matching TRBD2. Per germline, CDR1 MNHEY and CDR2 SVGEGT. V dropped 6 bases and J dropped 4; count of bases not matched to a gene: 4. The CDR3 runs 14 residues.

The V gene is TRBV7-2, the J gene TRBJ2-6, with D unresolved. V lost 8 bases and J lost 0, with 8 bases in between. There are 14 residues in the CDR3. CDR1 SGHTA and CDR2 FQGNSA come from the germline V gene. For the CDR3, the DNA is TGTGCCAGCTGTAGGACCTCTGGGGCCAACGTCCTGACTTTC. Its protein is CASCRTSGANVLTF.

The chain combines TRBV5-1 with TRBJ2-1; TRBD1 matches 7 bases. V dropped 5 bases and J dropped 5; count of bases not matched to a gene: 4. Germline CDR1 reads SGHRS; CDR2 reads YFSETQ. The CDR3 covers 13 residues. DNA of the CDR3: TGCGCCAGCAGTTCTCAGGGGGACAATGAGCAGTTCTTC. It translates to CASSSQGDNEQFF.

The V call is TRBV4-1, the J call TRBJ2-4, with a possible D match to TRBD2 (6 bases). This CDR3 has 15 residues. V was shortened by 6 bases and J by 5 bases, with 17 bases between the two germline ends. The germline CDR1 and CDR2 sequences are MGHRA and YSYEKL. The CDR3 here is CASRLTPGEQNIQYF. DNA for the CDR3: TGCGCCAGCAGGCTCACTCCGGGGGAGCAAAACATTCAGTACTTC.

This clonotype was seen a handful of times. The V and J genes are TRBV18 and TRBJ2-5, with 7 bases fitting TRBD1. Germline V gene lookup returns CDR1 KGHSH and CDR2 LQKENI. The V segment lost 3 bases and the J segment 4 bases; nucleotides outside the gene matches: 2. This CDR3 is 13 amino acids long. CDR3 bases: TGTGCCAGCTCACCTGACAGGGCAGAGACCCAGTACTTC. This gives the protein CASSPDRAETQYF.